These T cell receptor beta chains were read from a single sample in a study of blood T cell repertoires in COVID-19. Profiling relied on immunoSEQ multiplex PCR, and the TCRdb table lists in-frame clones only, not all of them. Of 200,000 or so clones listed, roughly four fifths are singletons. Sequenced input: peripheral blood. These receptors were collected from a woman under 40 who had recovered from COVID-19. The CDR3 runs from the conserved cysteine through the conserved F or W. D genes are given only for firm matches. Some rows mark clone size as missing; the rest say once, few, many or name a class of expanded clone.

V: TRBV28; D: .; size: once; J: TRBJ1-1; CDR3: CASSTRGGLNTEAFF; DNA: TGTGCCAGCAGTACCCGCGGGGGGTTGAACACTGAAGCTTTCTTT
V: TRBV5-4; D: TRBD1; size: .; J: TRBJ1-4; CDR3: CASSSKQGAEEKLFF; DNA: TGTGCCAGCAGCTCTAAACAGGGGGCGGAAGAAAAACTGTTTTTT
V: TRBV5-1; D: .; size: once; J: TRBJ2-3; CDR3: CASSLAGETDTQYF; DNA: TGCGCCAGCAGCTTGGCGGGAGAAACAGATACGCAGTATTTT
V: TRBV3-1/TRBV3-2; D: TRBD2; size: few; J: TRBJ2-7; CDR3: CASSPTSVTYEQYF; DNA: TGTGCCAGCAGCCCCACTAGCGTCACCTACGAGCAGTACTTC
V: TRBV7-9; D: .; size: once; J: TRBJ2-4; CDR3: CASSEPGSAKNIQYF; DNA: TGTGCCAGCAGCGAACCGGGGTCAGCCAAAAACATTCAGTACTTC
V: TRBV5-5; D: TRBD1; size: .; J: TRBJ2-3; CDR3: CASSSWDRGTDTQYF; DNA: TGTGCCAGCAGCTCATGGGACAGGGGCACAGATACGCAGTATTTT
V: TRBV6-1; D: TRBD1; size: .; J: TRBJ1-2; CDR3: CASSEGTGANYGYTF; DNA: TGTGCCAGCAGTGAGGGGACAGGGGCTAACTATGGCTACACCTTC
V: TRBV30; D: .; size: .; J: TRBJ2-7; CDR3: CAWSWTATTEQYF; DNA: TGTGCCTGGAGTTGGACAGCTACGACCGAGCAGTACTTC
V: TRBV28; D: .; size: .; J: TRBJ1-4; CDR3: CASSEARGEKLFF; DNA: TGTGCCAGCAGTGAGGCACGCGGGGAAAAACTGTTTTTT
V: TRBV12-5; D: .; size: once; J: TRBJ2-5; CDR3: CASGLLRYGETQYF; DNA: TGTGCTAGTGGTTTGTTACGGTACGGTGAGACCCAGTACTTC
V: TRBV19; D: .; size: .; J: TRBJ2-4; CDR3: CASSTHPLGTVLAKNIQYF; DNA: TGTGCCAGTAGTACCCACCCCCTAGGGACTGTACTAGCCAAAAACATTCAGTACTTC
V: TRBV10-2; D: TRBD2; size: .; J: TRBJ2-2; CDR3: CASDLGLAGDTGELFF; DNA: TGCGCCAGCGATCTCGGGCTAGCGGGAGACACCGGGGAGCTGTTTTTT
V: TRBV5-1; D: .; size: .; J: TRBJ2-2; CDR3: CASSLVDTGELFF; DNA: TGCGCCAGCAGCTTGGTAGACACCGGGGAGCTGTTTTTT
V: TRBV5-5; D: .; size: .; J: TRBJ1-2; CDR3: CASSLAGYGYTF; DNA: TGTGCCAGCAGCTTGGCAGGATATGGCTACACCTTC
V: TRBV2; D: TRBD2; size: .; J: TRBJ2-1; CDR3: CASSVTAGGYNEQFF; DNA: TGTGCCAGCAGTGTGACGGCGGGAGGCTACAATGAGCAGTTCTTC
V: TRBV10-1; D: .; size: .; J: TRBJ2-1; CDR3: CASSESRANEQFF; DNA: TGCGCCAGCAGTGAGTCGAGAGCCAATGAGCAGTTCTTC
V: TRBV2; D: .; size: .; J: TRBJ2-7; CDR3: CASSEARASFSYEQYF; DNA: TGTGCCAGCAGTGAAGCCAGGGCAAGCTTCTCCTACGAGCAGTACTTC
V: TRBV5-1; D: .; size: .; J: TRBJ2-1; CDR3: CASSYGPVSNEQFF; DNA: TGCGCCAGCAGCTATGGCCCCGTGTCGAATGAGCAGTTCTTC
V: TRBV5-1; D: TRBD1; size: few; J: TRBJ2-6; CDR3: CASSLETGAGANVLTF; DNA: TGCGCCAGCAGCTTGGAGACAGGGGCTGGGGCCAACGTCCTGACTTTC
V: TRBV5-5; D: .; size: .; J: TRBJ2-1; CDR3: CASSSFGNEQFF; DNA: TGTGCCAGCAGCTCGTTCGGCAATGAGCAGTTCTTC
V: TRBV28; D: .; size: .; J: TRBJ2-5; CDR3: CASSPLGGETQYF; DNA: TGTGCCAGCAGTCCCCTCGGGGGAGAGACCCAGTACTTC